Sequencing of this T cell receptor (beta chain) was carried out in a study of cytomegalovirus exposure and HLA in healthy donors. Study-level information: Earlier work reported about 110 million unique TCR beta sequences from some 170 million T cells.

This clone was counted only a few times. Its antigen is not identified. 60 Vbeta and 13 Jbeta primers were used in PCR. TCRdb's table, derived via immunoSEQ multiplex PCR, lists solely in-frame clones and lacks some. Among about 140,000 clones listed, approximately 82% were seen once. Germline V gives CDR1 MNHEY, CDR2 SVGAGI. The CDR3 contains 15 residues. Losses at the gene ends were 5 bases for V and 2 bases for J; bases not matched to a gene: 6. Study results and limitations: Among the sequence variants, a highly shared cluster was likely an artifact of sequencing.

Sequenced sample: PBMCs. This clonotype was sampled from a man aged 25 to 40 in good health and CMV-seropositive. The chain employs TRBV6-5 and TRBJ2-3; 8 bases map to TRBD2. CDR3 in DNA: TGTGCCAGCAGTCAAACTAGCGGAATCACAGATACGCAGTATTTT. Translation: CASSQTSGITDTQYF.